This TCR beta chain was documented in a study of human T cells and chemical hapten exposure. Regarding the study as a whole: Those TCRs sitting above 1 in 1000 frequency stayed the same with DPC sensitization.

This clonotype occurred many times. Its antigen is currently unknown. The authors' total RNA extraction used unfractionated whole blood. TCRdb redid the calling of the 5' RACE reads with MiXCR, one entry per CDR3 protein. This sample has 81,000 or so distinct CDR3 sequences, with 6.5% to 8.5% found just once. The CDR3 runs 13 residues. Germline lookup yields CDR1 MNHEY and CDR2 SVGAGI. Trimming took 6 bases from V and 6 from J, leaving 14 bases between them. This TCR was sampled from a male donor in good health. The chain has TRBV6-5 and TRBJ1-2; D is unclear. CDR3 sequence reads: CASSSRGLDGYTF. CDR3 nucleotides: TGTGCCAGCAGCTCTCGCGGACTTGATGGCTACACCTTC.